The subject of this entry is one TCR beta chain. Germline V gene lookup returns CDR1 LNHNV and CDR2 YYDKDF (reference sequence). V was pared by 5 bases and J by 1 base, with 12 bases between. This CDR3 contains 14 residues. The record originates from a study of blood T cells in healthy people across ages. A second roughly 6 to 12 cycle PCR used barcoded and J-beta primers. TCRdb passed the 5' RACE reads through MiXCR, listing each CDR3 protein once. The sample yields about 1 million distinct CDR3 sequences, 40% to 55% seen once. The specimen was blood. The source of this sequence is a woman in her fifties or sixties in good health. The chain links TRBV15 to TRBJ2-7; possibly TRBD2 for D (5 bases). For the CDR3, the DNA is TGTGCCACCAGCGAAGACTACCAATCCTACGAGCAGTACTTC. It yields the protein CATSEDYQSYEQYF.